These T cell receptor beta chains were read from a single sample in a study of blood T cell repertoires in COVID-19. Clones were sequenced by immunoSEQ multiplex PCR, and TCRdb holds only the in-frame ones, with some missing. This sample has about 9,000 clones, with around 84% found just once. The sample consisted of peripheral blood. These receptor sequences come from a human donor in a cohort sampled during active COVID-19. The CDR3 runs from the conserved cysteine through the conserved F or W. Fields, in order: D gene, V gene, CDR3 protein. A D gene is named only where the DNA matches it firmly.

>TRBD1|TRBV27
CASSPGQSYEQYF
>.|TRBV18
CASSRTGDTQYF
>.|TRBV21-1
CASTLSGVTSSYEQYF
>TRBD1|TRBV2
CASSVARGNGYTF
>.|TRBV4-1
CASSQGEPSYNEQFF
>.|TRBV4-3
CASSQQTNEKLFF
>TRBD2|TRBV10-2
CASSGGGLAGAGELFF
>TRBD2|TRBV7-7
CASSLGSGASYEQYF
>.|TRBV6-6
CASSYMEMNTEAFF
>.|TRBV9
CASSTTPNTEAFF
>TRBD1|TRBV2
CASSAGQPSQTQYF
>.|TRBV28
CASSLSMQAPTEAFF
>TRBD2|TRBV11-3
CASSLAGGPPYNEQFF
>.|TRBV6-5
CASSYRGEQYF
>TRBD1|TRBV4-1
CASSQDTGGPYNEQFF
>TRBD2|TRBV10-1
CASSAPGGGYNEQFF
>TRBD2|TRBV18
CASSPSFQAGERTDTQYF
>.|TRBV7-2
CASSLQGSSYNEQFF
>TRBD1|TRBV7-9
CASSWGQGEGQPQHF
>.|TRBV6-6
CASTLPRVYGYTF
>.|TRBV5-1
CASSLAGTNPYEQYF
>.|TRBV7-2
CASSLEVSAGNEQFF
>.|TRBV5-4
CASSGREKGNTIYF
>TRBD1|TRBV7-9
CASSSGHLGTGNEQYF
>TRBD1|TRBV9
CASSVGQGWQETQYF
>TRBD2|TRBV6-6
CASRTSGVTYNEQFF
>TRBD2|TRBV11-2
CASSFVSGGYNEQFF
>.|TRBV28
CASSPGLSADTQYF
>.|TRBV18
CASSPLQGRTLSYTF
>TRBD1|TRBV9
CASSVGGTGIADTQYF
>TRBD1|TRBV5-5
CASSSGQGAEPQHF
>.|TRBV19
CASSIDSGQPQHF
>TRBD1|TRBV3-1/TRBV3-2
CASRGTGGTGELFF
>TRBD1|TRBV10-3
CATRDRDSGNTIYF
>.|TRBV7-9
CASSFSAGQKKNGYTF
>.|TRBV21-1
CASSNGKGPDSDYEQYF
>TRBD1|TRBV4-1
CASSHAPQGARTDTQYF
>TRBD1|TRBV5-1
CASSPGRGQGINEQYF
>.|TRBV4-3
CASSQDRQGGADTQYF
>TRBD1|TRBV12-3/TRBV12-4
CASSLGQGHEQYF
>TRBD1|TRBV29-1
CSVVPGGTGDQPQHF
>.|TRBV2
CATIPGTSNSPLHF
>.|TRBV15
CATSREWQGELFF
>.|TRBV28
CASSLSFRPGTGELFF
>.|TRBV12-3/TRBV12-4
CASSPFPKNIQYF
>TRBD2|TRBV2
CASSSALAGGKETQYF
>.|TRBV5-5
CASSLGYGVNTGELFF
>TRBD1|TRBV5-1
CASSWGQGNQETQYF
>.|TRBV14
CASSQEGPGGRRSGYTF
>.|TRBV6-2/TRBV6-3
CASSMIGRETQYF
>.|TRBV28
CASRGTPSSYNSPLHF
>.|TRBV7-7
CASSSVSGELFF
>TRBD1|TRBV7-2
CASSWGQGSHNEQFF
>TRBD1|TRBV24-1
CATSARGTNTEAFF
>TRBD1|TRBV19
CASDPWAGGSGNQPQHF